What follows describes a single T cell receptor beta chain. Its target is not known. The entry originates in a study of pediatric ulcerative colitis. Rectal tissue came from one to two pinch biopsies taken at colonoscopy. The CDR3 is 14 amino acids. V lost 4 bases to trimming and J lost 4 bases, with 14 bases between them. Germline V gene sequence: CDR1 SGHRS, CDR2 YFSETQ. TCRdb's table, derived via immunoSEQ multiplex PCR, lists solely in-frame clones and lacks some. The sample lists about 22,000 clones, approximately 74% occurring once. Study-wide results and limits: Two rectal CDR3 clonotypes occurred in all ulcerative colitis patients.

This chain links TRBV5-1 with TRBJ1-2; tentatively, D is TRBD1 (5 bases). The sample consisted of gut tissue. This sequence was found in a boy younger than 18 with severe ulcerative colitis. CDR3 DNA: TGCGCCAGCAGCGTAGACAGACACTCCTATGGCTACACCTTC. Protein: CASSVDRHSYGYTF.